The 24 T cell receptor beta chains below were found in one sample sequenced in a study of response to subunit inactivated influenza vaccine. MiXCR was run by TCRdb on the RT-PCR reads, yielding one entry per CDR3 protein. The profile covers 630,000 or so distinct CDR3 sequences, with about 15% appearing a single time and 11% taken by the ten largest. The material sequenced was PBMCs from blood, taken 11 to 12 days after vaccination. These receptors all stem from a man over 45 who received an inactivated influenza vaccine.

The gene calls are TRBV27 and TRBJ2-6, with a weak D call TRBD1 (5 bases). Trimming pared 6 bases from V and 4 bases from J, leaving 13 bases between. The CDR3 consists of 15 residues. CDR1 is MNHEY and CDR2 is SMNVEV in the germline V gene (reference sequence). The CDR3 protein is CASSRENVGANVLTF. CDR3 sequence (DNA): TGTGCCAGCAGCAGGGAAAACGTCGGGGCCAACGTCCTGACTTTC.

This clonotype was seen a handful of times. The chain links TRBV29-1 to TRBJ2-3; no firm D call. Germline assignment: CDR1 SQVTM and CDR2 ANQGSEA. The CDR3 is 12 residues long. The ends were cut back, 5 bases at V and 5 bases at J, with 11 bases in the middle. The CDR3 here is CSVFGLGDTQYF. The CDR3, as DNA: TGCAGCGTTTTTGGATTGGGAGATACGCAGTATTTT.

This clonotype was counted between two and nine times. The chain carries TRBV3-1 and TRBJ2-7; 7 bases are shared with TRBD2. Germline V gene lookup returns CDR1 LGHDT and CDR2 YNNKEL (reference sequence). The CDR3 is 15 amino acids. Losses at the gene ends were 3 bases for V and 0 bases for J; bases not matched to a gene: 5. CDR3: CASSQASGTSYEQYF. In DNA, the CDR3 is TGTGCCAGCAGCCAGGCTAGCGGCACCTCCTACGAGCAGTACTTC.

This clonotype was observed a handful of times. The chain carries TRBV12-3 or TRBV12-4 and TRBJ2-7, with D perhaps given as TRBD1 or TRBD2 (5 bases each). This CDR3 is 13 amino acids long. Trimming took off 3 bases at V and 8 bases at J, with 14 bases between the two ends. CDR3 protein: CASSFMGEVKQYF. The DNA for the CDR3 is TGTGCCAGCAGTTTCATGGGGGAAGTCAAGCAGTACTTC.

This clonotype was recorded once. A clone one base away is much larger, so this may be a read error. V and J are TRBV29-1 and TRBJ2-5; a weak D match, TRBD2 (5 bases). Germline values: CDR1 SQVTM, CDR2 ANQGSEA. The CDR3 is 13 amino acids. As DNA, the CDR3 is TGCAGCGTTGAGGGCGGCTTCGGGGAGACCCAGCACTTC. Protein sequence: CSVEGGFGETQHF.

This clonotype was found many times. The chain employs TRBV7-3 and TRBJ2-2; no firm D call. Germline CDR1 SGHTA, CDR2 FQGTGA. V lost 2 bases, J lost 3 bases, and 4 bases lay in between. The length of the CDR3 is 13 residues. The chain's CDR3 is CASSLRYTGELFF. The CDR3 DNA sequence: TGTGCCAGCAGCTTACGATACACCGGGGAGCTGTTTTTT.

This clonotype was counted only a few times. This rearrangement joins TRBV6-1 to TRBJ1-5; D remains ambiguous. Trimming cost V 0 bases and J 6 bases, with 6 bases left between them. Germline loops: CDR1 MNHNS, CDR2 SASEGT. This CDR3 has 13 amino acids. The CDR3 DNA reads as TGTGCCAGCAGTGAAGCGCCGGTTCAGCCCCAGCATTTT. The encoded protein is CASSEAPVQPQHF.

This clonotype was counted between two and nine times. J is TRBJ2-4 and V is TRBV7-4; D gene ambiguous. In germline, CDR1 is SGHVT, CDR2 SQSDAQ. There are 16 residues in the CDR3. Trimming left V 3 bases short and J 0 bases short, with 12 bases between. The CDR3 is CASSFVHGLAKNIQYF. CDR3 bases: TGTGCCAGCAGCTTTGTTCACGGGCTAGCCAAAAACATTCAGTACTTC.

Here the CDR3 reads CASDNLSTDTQYF. The CDR3 DNA follows: TGTGCCAGCGACAATCTTAGCACAGATACGCAGTATTTT. V usage is TRBV12-3 or TRBV12-4 and J usage is TRBJ2-3, with unresolved D. The CDR3 is 13 amino acids. V was shortened by 8 bases and J by 0 bases, with 9 bases between the two germline ends.

This clonotype has just a few counts. The gene calls are TRBV30 and TRBJ2-2; no clear D gene. CDR3 size: 15 residues. The germline V gene has CDR1 GTSNPN and CDR2 SVGIG (reference sequence). Trimming removed 0 bases from V and 5 bases from J, with 13 bases in between. CDR3 sequence: CAWSVRLGNTGELFF. DNA of the CDR3: TGTGCCTGGAGTGTACGCCTAGGGAATACCGGGGAGCTGTTTTTT.

This clonotype is a singleton in its sample. Since no conserved phenylalanine or tryptophan closes the CDR3, a read error is the likely cause. The gene calls are TRBV3-1 and TRBJ2-2; 9 bases fit TRBD1. Germline V gives CDR1 LGHDT, CDR2 YNNKEL (reference sequence). The CDR3 loop spans 15 amino acids. J was trimmed by 3 bases and V by 4 bases; bases with no gene match: 3. The CDR3 sequence is CASSPRTGDTGELFL. CDR3 in DNA: TGTGCCAGCAGCCCGAGGACAGGGGACACCGGGGAGCTGTTTTTA.

This sequence joins TRBV7-9 and TRBJ2-1; 9 bases agree with TRBD2. Germline CDR1 is SEHNR and CDR2 is FQNEAQ (reference sequence). This CDR3 region has 17 residues. V lost 5 bases to trimming and J lost 6 bases; unmatched junction nucleotides: 14. This CDR3 reads CASSIGRLAGQSNEQFF. The CDR3 DNA is TGTGCCAGCAGCATAGGGAGGCTAGCGGGACAGTCCAATGAGCAGTTCTTC.

This rearrangement joins TRBV15 to TRBJ2-7; 15 nucleotides align to TRBD2. Germline CDR1 is LNHNV and CDR2 is YYDKDF (reference sequence). The V segment lost 4 bases and the J segment 4 bases; nucleotides outside the gene matches: 8. There are 17 residues in the CDR3. CDR3 nucleotides: TGTGCCACCAGCACTGACTTCGGGACTAGCGGGAGGTACGAGCAGTACTTC. This codes for CATSTDFGTSGRYEQYF.

The V gene is TRBV5-1, the J gene TRBJ2-5; D is unresolved. In germline, CDR1 is SGHRS, CDR2 YFSETQ. V lost 0 bases and J lost 1, with 22 bases in between. The CDR3 is 19 residues long. The CDR3 DNA is TGCGCCAGCAGCTTGGCCGCCAGCCGGAAATTCAAGTCCCAAGAGACCCAGTACTTC. As protein: CASSLAASRKFKSQETQYF.

In its sample, this clonotype was seen many times. V gene TRBV4-2 combines with J gene TRBJ2-1; the D gene is possibly TRBD1 (6 bases). V was pared by 3 bases and J by 8 bases, with 11 bases between. Germline V lookup: CDR1 LGHNA, CDR2 YNFKEQ. The CDR3 extends over 13 amino acids. The CDR3 loop reads CASSHYRVDEQFF. Here the CDR3 DNA reads TGTGCCAGCAGCCATTACAGGGTCGATGAGCAGTTCTTC.

This clonotype was picked up a small number of times. V is TRBV3-1 and J is TRBJ2-3; tentative D call: TRBD1 (5 bases). The CDR3 sequence is 16 residues long. Germline assignment: CDR1 LGHDT and CDR2 YNNKEL (reference sequence). The V end was cut by 1 base, the J end by 4 bases, with 15 bases between. CDR3 sequence (DNA): TGTGCCAGCAGCCAAGGCGGATCCCTGGGGCCAGATACGCAGTATTTT. Amino acid sequence: CASSQGGSLGPDTQYF.

This clonotype has ten or more counts. This chain links TRBV7-9 with TRBJ2-3, with D uncertain. The CDR3 length is 12 residues. Germline assignment: CDR1 SEHNR and CDR2 FQNEAQ (reference sequence). The V end lost 5 bases, the J end lost 4 bases, and 7 bases lay between the germline ends. The CDR3 DNA reads TGTGCCAGCAGCCCGTTATCAGATACGCAGTATTTT. Translated, it gives CASSPLSDTQYF. Supplemented by reference TRBV7-9 and TRBJ2-3, the full variable domain reads DTGVSQNPRHKITKRGQNVTFRCDPISEHNRLYWYRQTLGQGPEFLTYFQNEAQLEKSRLLSDRFSAERPKGSFSTLEIQRTEQGDSAMYLCASSPLSDTQYFGPGTRLTVL.

This clonotype was counted between two and nine times. This chain joins TRBV5-1 and TRBJ2-2, with TRBD1 matching over 9 bases. J lost 4 bases, V lost 3 bases, and 4 bases had no gene match. The germline gives CDR1 SGHRS, CDR2 YFSETQ. The CDR3 spans 15 residues. The CDR3 here is CASSWGTGSTGELFF. The CDR3 DNA follows: TGCGCCAGCAGCTGGGGGACAGGGAGCACCGGGGAGCTGTTTTTT.

This clonotype has more than one count but fewer than ten. V gene TRBV12-3 or TRBV12-4 combines with J gene TRBJ1-2; D is uncertain. Trimming took 2 bases from V and 8 from J, leaving 21 bases between them. This CDR3 has 16 amino acids. CDR3: CASSLLLDPKTGGYTF. CDR3 DNA sequence: TGTGCCAGCAGTTTACTCCTGGACCCCAAAACGGGGGGCTACACCTTC.

The genes are TRBV3-1 and TRBJ1-1; no definite D call. This CDR3 is 13 amino acids long. Germline values: CDR1 LGHDT, CDR2 YNNKEL (reference sequence). V lost 0 bases and J 5 bases, leaving 7 bases between the germline ends. CDR3 region: CASSQDAQTEAFF. CDR3 DNA sequence: TGTGCCAGCAGCCAAGACGCCCAGACTGAAGCTTTCTTT.

The chain combines TRBV5-1 with TRBJ2-1; 8 positions match TRBD2. CDR1 and CDR2 from the germline V gene are SGHRS and YFSETQ. CDR3 length: 16 amino acids. J was trimmed by 1 base and V by 0 bases; bases with no gene match: 3. The CDR3 is CASSLAGRDSYNEQFF. The CDR3 DNA is TGCGCCAGCAGCTTGGCCGGGAGGGATTCCTACAATGAGCAGTTCTTC.

The genes are TRBV4-3 and TRBJ2-1, with a weak D call TRBD1 (6 bases). The CDR3 is 13 residues long. From germline, CDR1 is LGHNA and CDR2 YSLEER. The V gene lost 4 bases and the J gene lost 8 bases, with 12 bases spanning the gap. CDR3 DNA: TGCGCCAGCAGCCCCCGGACAGCCGATGAGCAGTTCTTC. It specifies CASSPRTADEQFF.

The V and J genes are TRBV28 and TRBJ2-4, with D possibly TRBD2 on 6 matching bases. The germline V gene encodes CDR1 MDHEN and CDR2 SYDVKM. V lost 3 bases and J 0 bases, leaving 18 bases between the germline ends. The CDR3 has 18 residues. CDR3 sequence: CASSFRFFAGIAKNIQYF. The CDR3 bases are TGTGCCAGCAGTTTCCGCTTTTTTGCGGGGATAGCCAAAAACATTCAGTACTTC.

This clonotype was detected only once. The junction does not match germline at one end; this may be a read error. The chain employs TRBV7-8 and TRBJ2-3; TRBD1 matches at 7 bases. The CDR3 covers 14 residues. Germline assignment: CDR1 SGHVS and CDR2 FQNEAQ. CDR3 sequence: CASSLGYGTDTHYF. The CDR3 DNA reads as TGTGCCAGCAGCTTAGGTTACGGGACAGATACGCACTATTTT.